Below, 19 T cell receptor beta chains from the same sample are listed, as sequenced in a study of CD4+ T cells in melanoma. Assay: immunoSEQ multiplex PCR; the TCRdb copy retains only in-frame clones and omits some. The data contain around 100,000 clones, about 92% of them singletons. Sequenced input: peripheral blood. Receptors originate from a human donor with melanoma.

V usage is TRBV20-1 and J usage is TRBJ2-7, with D possibly TRBD2 on 5 matching bases. The CDR3 has 11 residues. CDR1 and CDR2 from the germline V gene are DFQATT and SNEGSKA (reference sequence). V was cut by 5 bases and J by 4 bases, with 9 bases left in between. The CDR3 DNA reads TGCAGTGCTGGGAGTAGTTACGAGCAGTACTTC. Translation gives CSAGSSYEQYF.

This rearrangement joins TRBV9 to TRBJ2-1; 10 nucleotides agree with TRBD2. V trimming: 4 bases; J trimming: 4 bases; junction bases outside the gene matches: 5. This CDR3 has 15 amino acids. Germline V CDR1 and CDR2: SGDLS, YYNGEE. The CDR3 reads CASSSRTSGYNEQFF. In nucleotides, the CDR3 is TGTGCCAGCAGCTCTCGGACTAGCGGATACAATGAGCAGTTCTTC.

This CDR3 is CASSSSSGRRINEQFF. The CDR3 nucleotides read TGCGCCAGCAGCTCATCTAGCGGGAGGAGGATAAATGAGCAGTTCTTC. The chain joins TRBV5-1 to TRBJ2-1, with 11 bases identical to TRBD2. V was pared by 3 bases and J by 7 bases, with 9 bases of the junction left unmatched. The CDR3 totals 16 residues. Germline values: CDR1 SGHRS, CDR2 YFSETQ.

This clone came up once. The chain uses TRBV11-2 and TRBJ2-3; D not certain. Germline V gene lookup returns CDR1 SGHAT and CDR2 FQNNGV. V was trimmed by 1 base and J by 4 bases, leaving 15 bases between them. The CDR3 contains 16 residues. The CDR3 protein is CASSLVVGLRSDTQYF. In DNA, the CDR3 is TGTGCCAGCAGCTTAGTGGTGGGCCTTCGATCAGATACGCAGTATTTT.

With regard to this clone: This sample also contains other DNA sequences that code for the same CDR3. This chain links TRBV7-2 with TRBJ2-1; 9 bases agree with TRBD2. Germline V gene sequence: CDR1 SGHTA, CDR2 FQGNSA. V lost 0 bases to trimming and J lost 4 bases; unmatched junction nucleotides: 1. This CDR3 contains 15 residues. This CDR3 reads CASSLASGGYNEQFF. The CDR3 coding sequence is TGTGCCAGCAGCTTAGCAAGCGGGGGGTACAATGAGCAGTTCTTC. The full variable domain, with the rest looked up from reference TRBV7-2 and TRBJ2-1, is GAGVSQSPSNKVTEKGKDVELRCDPISGHTALYWYRQSLGQGLEFLIYFQGNSAPDKSGLPSDRFSAERTGGSVSTLTIQRTQQEDSAVYLCASSLASGGYNEQFFGPGTRLTVL.

CDR3 nucleotides: TGTGCCAGCAGTGTCCTAGGGGGGAACACTGAAGCTTTCTTT. It codes for CASSVLGGNTEAFF. The V and J genes are TRBV2 and TRBJ1-1; tentative D call: TRBD1 (6 bases). Germline assignment: CDR1 SNHLY and CDR2 FYNNEI. V lost 4 bases, J lost 1 base, and 10 bases lay in between. The CDR3 has 14 residues. The complete variable domain, with remaining parts taken from reference TRBV2 and TRBJ1-1, reads EPEVTQTPSHQVTQMGQEVILRCVPISNHLYFYWYRQILGQKVEFLVSFYNNEISEKSEIFDDQFSVERPDGSNFTLKIRSTKLEDSAMYFCASSVLGGNTEAFFGQGTRLTVV.

This rearrangement joins TRBV29-1 to TRBJ1-5; D is unclear. Germline V gene lookup returns CDR1 SQVTM and CDR2 ANQGSEA. The CDR3 loop spans 12 amino acids. Trimming stripped 7 bases from V and 5 bases from J, with 12 bases between. This chain's CDR3 is CSAGGEDQPQHF. The CDR3 DNA follows: TGCAGCGCCGGCGGGGAGGATCAGCCCCAGCATTTT. Full variable domain (rest looked up from reference TRBV29-1 and TRBJ1-5): SAVISQKPSRDICQRGTSLTIQCQVDSQVTMMFWYRQQPGQSLTLIATANQGSEATYESGFVIDKFPISRPNLTFSTLTVSNMSPEDSSIYLCSAGGEDQPQHFGDGTRLSIL.

This sequence joins TRBV7-9 and TRBJ2-3; TRBD2 is a possible D gene (6 bases). Germline V lookup: CDR1 SEHNR, CDR2 FQNEAQ (reference sequence). The germline V and J ends were trimmed by 2 bases and 3 bases, with 9 bases remaining between them. The CDR3 totals 14 residues. CDR3 bases: TGTGCCAGCAGCTTAATCGGGAGTACAGATACGCAGTATTTT. It specifies CASSLIGSTDTQYF.

V is TRBV21-1 and J is TRBJ2-7; the D call in the table, TRBD2, was not verified against the DNA. TRBV21-1 constitutes a pseudogene. The CDR3 loop spans 10 amino acids. CDR3 DNA sequence: TGTGCCAGCCTAGAAGGCGAGCAGTACTTC. Its translation: CASLEGEQYF.

The chain has TRBV18 and TRBJ2-7, with a tentative D call TRBD2 (5 bases). Germline lookup yields CDR1 KGHSH and CDR2 LQKENI. Trimming took off 0 bases at V and 0 bases at J, with 6 bases between the two ends. The CDR3 has 14 residues. The CDR3 DNA sequence: TGTGCCAGCTCACCACCGGACTTCTCCTACGAGCAGTACTTC. It codes for CASSPPDFSYEQYF.

V and J are TRBV28 and TRBJ2-6, with D maybe TRBD2 (6 bases). V was clipped by 5 bases and J by 0 bases, with 14 bases between them. CDR1 and CDR2 (germline): MDHEN, SYDVKM. The CDR3 totals 17 residues. DNA for the CDR3: TGTGCCAGCAGTAAGCCGGGACTTAGCTCTGGGGCCAACGTCCTGACTTTC. The encoded protein is CASSKPGLSSGANVLTF.

This chain links TRBV7-8 with TRBJ2-5; D possibly corresponds to TRBD1 (5 bases). Per germline, CDR1 SGHVS and CDR2 FQNEAQ. V dropped 4 bases and J dropped 5 bases, with 20 bases sitting between them. CDR3 length: 16 amino acids. The CDR3 is CASSYPIRAGYETQYF. CDR3 sequence (DNA): TGTGCCAGCAGCTACCCCATTCGGGCAGGGTATGAGACCCAGTACTTC.

The chain joins TRBV15 to TRBJ1-5; D not certain. CDR1 is LNHNV and CDR2 is YYDKDF in the germline V gene (reference sequence). The CDR3 runs 16 residues. The ends were cut back, 0 bases at V and 3 bases at J, with 12 bases in the middle. As DNA, the CDR3 is TGTGCCACCAGCAGAGATGGTCAGGCGACCAATCAGCCCCAGCATTTT. Protein sequence: CATSRDGQATNQPQHF.

CDR3 sequence reads: CASSLARQGGETQYF. The CDR3 nucleotides read TGTGCCAGCAGCTTGGCCAGACAGGGAGGGGAGACCCAGTACTTC. The gene calls are TRBV5-5 and TRBJ2-5; either TRBD1 or TRBD2 may fit D (7 bases each). There are 15 residues in the CDR3. V dropped 0 bases and J dropped 5 bases, with 14 bases sitting between them. Germline V gene data show CDR1 as SGHKS and CDR2 as YYEKEE (reference sequence).

This clone was counted a single time. The rearrangement joins TRBV19 to TRBJ2-7; 7 bases fit TRBD2. CDR1 is LNHDA and CDR2 is SQIVND in the germline V gene (reference sequence). This CDR3 has 15 amino acids. V shed 6 bases, J shed 6 bases, and the junction held 14 bases outside the gene matches. CDR3 bases: TGTGCCAGTAGGACACTAGCGAATCCCTACTCCGAGCAGTACTTC. Translated: CASRTLANPYSEQYF. The variable domain in full, completed from reference TRBV19 and TRBJ2-7, reads DGGITQSPKYLFRKEGQNVTLSCEQNLNHDAMYWYRQDPGQGLRLIYYSQIVNDFQKGDIAEGYSVSREKKESFPLTVTSAQKNPTAFYLCASRTLANPYSEQYFGPGTRLTVT.

The gene calls are TRBV27 and TRBJ2-7; no definite D call. The CDR3 sequence is 13 residues long. CDR1 is MNHEY, CDR2 SMNVEV, per germline (reference sequence). The germline V and J ends were trimmed by 5 bases and 3 bases, with 11 bases remaining between them. Here the CDR3 DNA reads TGTGCCAGCAGTCCTAGGACCAACTACGAGCAGTACTTC. Translation gives CASSPRTNYEQYF.

The CDR3 bases are TGTGCCAGCAGTGGGAGAATTACCAGGGGGCCCAATAGCAATCAGCCCCAGCATTTT. Translating gives CASSGRITRGPNSNQPQHF. The J gene is TRBJ1-5, the V gene TRBV6-1, with 8 nucleotides matching TRBD1. The V gene end was trimmed by 4 bases and the J gene end by 0 bases; junction bases not matched to a gene: 14. The CDR3 has 19 residues. Germline lookup yields CDR1 MNHNS and CDR2 SASEGT.

This rearrangement joins TRBV28 to TRBJ1-3, with a possible D match to TRBD1 (5 bases). Trimming cost V 2 bases and J 8 bases, with 7 bases left between them. Germline CDR1 reads MDHEN; CDR2 reads SYDVKM. The CDR3 runs to 12 residues. CDR3 sequence: CASSLRGDTIYF. CDR3 bases: TGTGCCAGCAGTTTAAGAGGGGACACCATATATTTT.

This chain links TRBV11-1 with TRBJ2-3, with D perhaps being TRBD1 or TRBD2 (5 bases each). Germline V gives CDR1 SGHAT, CDR2 FQDESV (reference sequence). CDR3 length equals 13 residues. V lost 6 bases to trimming and J lost 5 bases, with 12 bases between them. For the CDR3, the DNA is TGTGCCAGCAGGGGGGATGTTAAAGATACGCAGTATTTT. Residues: CASRGDVKDTQYF.